One and the same sample provided the 9 T cell receptor beta chains below, sequenced in a study of cytomegalovirus exposure and HLA in healthy donors. Using immunoSEQ multiplex PCR, the repertoire was profiled, and TCRdb retains in-frame clones only, with some absent. The sample records approximately 180,000 clones, around 86% being singletons. The sequencing sample was made of PBMCs. The receptor set was obtained from a man aged 18 to 29 in good health and CMV-seropositive.

This chain joins TRBV5-5 and TRBJ2-7, with D perhaps matching TRBD2 (7 bases). V was trimmed by 3 bases and J by 7 bases, leaving 20 bases between them. The length of the CDR3 is 15 residues. CDR1 is SGHKS, CDR2 YYEKEE, per germline (reference sequence). The CDR3 region is CASSYVGGREKEQYF. The CDR3 coding sequence is TGTGCCAGCAGCTACGTCGGGGGGCGCGAAAAAGAGCAGTACTTC.

The V gene is TRBV28, the J gene TRBJ2-5; perhaps TRBD1 as D (5 bases). The CDR3 covers 15 residues. Between the trimmed V and J ends, which lost 4 bases and 6 bases, there was a span of 18 bases. CDR1 MDHEN and CDR2 SYDVKM come from the germline V gene. CDR3 sequence: CASSSNQGARKTQYF. Here the CDR3 DNA reads TGTGCCAGCAGTTCCAACCAAGGGGCGAGGAAGACCCAGTACTTC. The full variable domain, rest sourced from reference TRBV28 and TRBJ2-5, is DVKVTQSSRYLVKRTGEKVFLECVQDMDHENMFWYRQDPGLGLRLIYFSYDVKMKEKGDIPEGYSVSREKKERFSLILESASTNQTSMYLCASSSNQGARKTQYFGPGTRLLVL.

This chain uses TRBV27 with TRBJ2-1, with D possibly matching TRBD2 (5 bases). The CDR3 is made up of 14 amino acids. Germline V gives CDR1 MNHEY, CDR2 SMNVEV (reference sequence). The ends were cut back, 6 bases at V and 2 bases at J, with 11 bases in the middle. CDR3 in DNA: TGTGCCAGCAGCTCGGGGTCTACCTACAATGAGCAGTTCTTC. This codes for CASSSGSTYNEQFF.

V usage is TRBV7-9 and J usage is TRBJ2-2, with a weak D call TRBD1 (5 bases). The CDR3 has 15 amino acids. Between the trimmed V and J ends, which lost 3 bases and 0 bases, there was a span of 8 bases. CDR1 is SEHNR and CDR2 is FQNEAQ in the germline V gene (reference sequence). The CDR3 is CASSFRQSNTGELFF. CDR3 nucleotide sequence: TGTGCCAGCAGCTTCAGACAGTCGAACACCGGGGAGCTGTTTTTT.

The gene calls are TRBV6-1 and TRBJ1-2; 8 nucleotides align to TRBD1. J gave up 3 bases and V 4 bases, and 4 bases lay outside the gene matches. Germline-derived CDR1 and CDR2 are MNHNS and SASEGT. The CDR3 has 14 residues. DNA of the CDR3: TGTGCCAGCAGTGTCTCGGGACAGGACTATGGCTACACCTTC. It translates to CASSVSGQDYGYTF.

The chain combines TRBV7-9 with TRBJ1-3; D gene uncertain. V was cut by 2 bases and J by 0 bases, with 5 bases left in between. In germline, CDR1 is SEHNR, CDR2 FQNEAQ (reference sequence). The CDR3 has 14 amino acids. Here the CDR3 reads CASSLQVSGNTIYF. The CDR3 coding sequence is TGTGCCAGCAGCTTACAGGTCTCTGGAAACACCATATATTTT.

This clone was detected only once. V gene TRBV27 combines with J gene TRBJ2-1; weak D call: TRBD1 (6 bases). The CDR3 spans 20 residues. Germline CDR1 reads MNHEY; CDR2 reads SMNVEV (reference sequence). Trimming shortened V by 6 bases and J by 0 bases, and 27 bases separated the two germline ends. The CDR3 DNA reads TGTGCCAGCAGCTTAGCACCGCCTACCGGGACAAGCGACTCCTACAATGAGCAGTTCTTC. It codes for CASSLAPPTGTSDSYNEQFF.

CDR3 coding DNA: TGCGCCAGCAGCGCGGGACTCCTGACCGATGAGCAGTTCTTC. Protein product: CASSAGLLTDEQFF. The rearrangement uses TRBV4-3 and TRBJ2-1, with D perhaps matching TRBD2 (6 bases). Trimming stripped 5 bases from V and 8 bases from J, with 16 bases between. The CDR3 is 14 residues long. Germline V gene lookup returns CDR1 LGHNA and CDR2 YSLEER.

The V gene is TRBV7-9, the J gene TRBJ2-5; D is unclear. Germline CDR1 is SEHNR and CDR2 is FQNEAQ (reference sequence). The length of the CDR3 is 14 residues. V lost 0 bases to trimming and J lost 4 bases, with 9 bases between them. CDR3 in DNA: TGTGCCAGCAGCTTAGCGTCCTCGGGAGAGACCCAGTACTTC. Its protein product is CASSLASSGETQYF.